This T cell receptor beta chain comes out of a study of PD-1 blockade in classical Hodgkin lymphoma. Study conclusions and caveats: Some patients started nivolumab under 1 year after ASCT, and they were excluded. Reported findings placed baseline TCR diversity lower in newly diagnosed patients (compared with healthy donors). CD4+ TCR diversity, unlike CD8+, rose significantly by C4D1.

The time point here: cycle 4 day 1 (C4D1), after less than seven weeks of nivolumab. With no exception, relapse followed autologous stem cell transplantation in all patients, and brentuximab vedotin exposure varied. Concerning this clone: Its antigen remains unidentified.

The CDR3 loop spans 16 amino acids. The V gene's germline CDR1 is LGHNA and CDR2 YSLEER. The V gene end was trimmed by 3 bases and the J gene end by 4 bases; junction bases not matched to a gene: 3. TCRdb's copy holds only in-frame clones and misses some; the assay was immunoSEQ multiplex PCR. This table has tens of thousands of clones, over 70% appearing once. This specimen was peripheral blood mononuclear cells (PBMCs), taken before the fourth cycle of nivolumab. The TCR originated in a human donor with classical Hodgkin lymphoma. This chain links TRBV4-3 with TRBJ2-2, with TRBD2 matching over 12 bases. For the CDR3, the DNA is TGCGCCAGCAGCCAGACTAGCGGGGGAGGCACCGGGGAGCTGTTTTTT. Translation gives CASSQTSGGGTGELFF.